The clone carrying this TCR beta chain was recorded only once. What it binds is not known. This CDR3 contains 14 residues. Germline V CDR1 and CDR2: LGHDT, YNNKEL (reference sequence). V shed 0 bases, J shed 11 bases, and the junction held 4 bases outside the gene matches. Arm-PCR of CDR3 regions with iRepertoire HTBI primers generated TCR beta libraries. TCRdb redid the calling of the multiplex PCR reads with MiXCR, one entry per CDR3 protein. The sample records 700,000 or so distinct CDR3 sequences, roughly 30% being singletons. Time point of the sample: persistent/refractory GD, antithyroid drugs over 5 years with positive TRAb. Following extraction of RNA from PBMCs, that RNA was used to make the TCR library. The data were taken from a study of regulatory T cells in long-lasting Graves disease. Study findings and constraints: Persistent Graves' patients showed a TCR diversity that was lower than that of newly diagnosed ones.

The TCR sequence derives from a female donor with Graves disease. The specimen comprised peripheral blood mononuclear cells (PBMCs), sampled when the disease was refractory, from a patient treated with antithyroid drugs. The chain carries TRBV3-1 and TRBJ1-6, with TRBD1 identical over 7 bases. The CDR3 nucleotides read TGTGCCAGCAGCCAAGAGGACAGGAGGACACCCCTCCACTTT. This sequence encodes CASSQEDRRTPLHF. The complete variable domain, with remaining parts taken from reference TRBV3-1 and TRBJ1-6, reads DTAVSQTPKYLVTQMGNDKSIKCEQNLGHDTMYWYKQDSKKFLKIMFSYNNKELIINETVPNRFSPKSPDKAHLNLHINSLELGDSAVYFCASSQEDRRTPLHFGNGTRLTVT.